Given below is one T cell receptor beta chain in context. Its antigen is unknown. From germline, CDR1 is SGHDT and CDR2 YYEEEE. The V end was cut by 0 bases, the J end by 10 bases, with 17 bases between. The CDR3 sequence is 16 residues long. Positively selected for CCR7, the CD45RO-negative cells used as naive CD8 cells excluded terminally differentiated effector memory CD45RA+ cells. The data derive from a study of shared clonotypes between healthy human individuals. Study findings and constraints: What rarefaction showed was incomplete sorted-subset sequencing despite large depth.

Genomic DNA from each subset was divided evenly over several immunoSEQ plates. The protocol was immunoSEQ multiplex PCR, while the TCRdb copy is restricted to in-frame clones and leaves out a portion. The sample records roughly 2 million clones, about 95% being singletons. Sequencing was carried out using naive CD8+ T cells sorted from blood. This chain links TRBV5-6 with TRBJ1-6; D not resolved. The TCR comes from a man younger than 35 in good health. Here the CDR3 reads CASSLDWIRGDSPLHF. The CDR3 DNA follows: TGTGCCAGCAGCTTGGATTGGATCCGAGGCGACTCACCCCTCCACTTT.